Below, 30 T cell receptor beta chains from the same sample are listed, as sequenced in a study of blood T cell repertoires in COVID-19. TCRdb keeps only in-frame clones here, not all; method: immunoSEQ multiplex PCR. The sample holds approximately 170,000 clones, under 85% seen once. The specimen was peripheral blood. Every receptor here comes from a man older than 75 with COVID-19, enrolled during active disease.

V and J are TRBV2 and TRBJ2-3, with TRBD2 matching 8 bases. V lost 7 bases and J lost 3; bases outside the gene matches: 9. The CDR3 has 15 amino acids. Germline loops: CDR1 SNHLY, CDR2 FYNNEI. For the CDR3, the DNA is TGTGCCAGCATTCTTGACGGGGGGGAAACAGATACGCAGTATTTT. As protein: CASILDGGETDTQYF.

The genes are TRBV9 and TRBJ1-4; TRBD1 is a possible D gene (5 bases). Germline values: CDR1 SGDLS, CDR2 YYNGEE. V gave up 0 bases and J gave up 3 bases, with 9 bases separating them. The CDR3 length is 15 residues. The CDR3 loop reads CASSVAEGPNEKLFF. The DNA of the CDR3 is TGTGCCAGCAGCGTAGCGGAGGGGCCTAATGAAAAACTGTTTTTT.

The chain recombines TRBV10-3 with TRBJ1-3, with 9 bases lining up with TRBD1. The V and J ends lost 6 bases and 3 bases, in that order; junction bases with no gene match: 6. The CDR3 spans 15 residues. Per the germline V gene, CDR1 is ENHRY and CDR2 is SYGVKD. CDR3 residues: CAISATGQGGNTIYF. CDR3 nucleotides: TGTGCCATCAGCGCTACGGGACAGGGTGGAAACACCATATATTTT.

This chain joins TRBV19 and TRBJ2-5, with 8 bases aligning to TRBD1. The germline gives CDR1 LNHDA, CDR2 SQIVND (reference sequence). The CDR3 runs 14 residues. The J segment lost 5 bases and the V segment lost 5 bases, leaving 7 bases of the junction unmatched. This chain's CDR3 is CASSLDRARETQYF. CDR3 sequence (DNA): TGTGCCAGTAGTTTGGACAGGGCCCGGGAGACCCAGTACTTC.

V usage is TRBV10-3 and J usage is TRBJ1-3; no clear D. Germline CDR1 is ENHRY and CDR2 is SYGVKD. V dropped 5 bases and J dropped 0 bases, with 5 bases sitting between them. The CDR3 is 13 residues long. CDR3 nucleotide sequence: TGTGCCATCAGTACCGGCTCTGGAAACACCATATATTTT. Its protein is CAISTGSGNTIYF.

The chain has TRBV27 and TRBJ2-5, with D possibly being TRBD2 (6 bases). The V end lost 3 bases, the J end lost 5 bases, and 10 bases lay between the germline ends. From germline, CDR1 is MNHEY and CDR2 SMNVEV (reference sequence). This CDR3 has 13 residues. The CDR3 sequence is CASSFATSETQYF. The CDR3 DNA sequence: TGTGCCAGCAGTTTCGCGACTAGTGAGACCCAGTACTTC.

As to this clone: Other DNA sequences within the sample encode an identical CDR3. V is TRBV5-1 and J is TRBJ1-1; 8 bases match TRBD1. V was clipped by 0 bases and J by 1 base; unmatched bases: 2. CDR1 SGHRS and CDR2 YFSETQ come from the germline V gene. The CDR3 is 15 amino acids. CDR3 DNA: TGCGCCAGCAGCTTGGTACAGGGGGGGAACACTGAAGCTTTCTTT. This sequence encodes CASSLVQGGNTEAFF.

The chain combines TRBV4-1 with TRBJ2-2; 7 nucleotides agree with TRBD2. V lost 4 bases, J lost 8 bases, and 7 bases stayed unmatched. Germline CDR1 MGHRA, CDR2 YSYEKL. There are 14 residues in the CDR3. This chain's CDR3 is CASSRQTSPGELFF. CDR3 DNA: TGCGCCAGCAGCCGTCAGACTAGCCCGGGGGAGCTGTTTTTT.

A few counts support this clone. The chain recombines TRBV19 with TRBJ1-3, with 8 nucleotides matching TRBD1. CDR1 and CDR2 (germline): LNHDA, SQIVND (reference sequence). This CDR3 is 14 amino acids long. J was trimmed by 3 bases and V by 5 bases; bases with no gene match: 3. The CDR3 nucleotides are TGTGCCAGTAGTGTCGGGACAGGTGGAAACACCATATATTTT. Amino acids: CASSVGTGGNTIYF.

The chain recombines TRBV27 with TRBJ1-4; 10 bases align to TRBD1. The germline CDR1 and CDR2 sequences are MNHEY and SMNVEV (reference sequence). CDR3 length: 18 residues. J lost 8 bases, V lost 5 bases, and 17 bases had no gene match. The CDR3 nucleotides are TGTGCCAGCAGTCAACCGGGACAGGGGAAATTTAGTGAGGAAAAACTGTTTTTT. Protein product: CASSQPGQGKFSEEKLFF.

The J gene is TRBJ2-3, the V gene TRBV27, with D maybe TRBD1 (6 bases). CDR3 length: 15 residues. Trimming took off 0 bases at V and 6 bases at J, with 13 bases between the two ends. Germline CDR1 reads MNHEY; CDR2 reads SMNVEV (reference sequence). The CDR3 sequence: CASSLSAGAYDTQYF. CDR3 coding DNA: TGTGCCAGCAGTTTATCCGCAGGGGCATATGATACGCAGTATTTT.

The gene calls are TRBV6-5 and TRBJ1-2; 9 nucleotides align to TRBD1. Germline values: CDR1 MNHEY, CDR2 SVGAGI. The trim removed 7 bases at V and 2 bases at J, leaving 5 bases unmatched. The CDR3 runs 14 residues. The CDR3 region is CASKITGGNYGYTF. CDR3 coding DNA: TGTGCCAGCAAGATAACAGGGGGCAACTATGGCTACACCTTC.

The chain has TRBV10-2 and TRBJ2-2; TRBD1 is a possible D gene (5 bases). Germline V gene sequence: CDR1 WSHSY, CDR2 SAAADI. This CDR3 has 14 residues. V lost 5 bases and J 4 bases, leaving 11 bases between the germline ends. The CDR3 bases are TGCGCCAGCAGTCAAGGGGTGGTCACCGGGGAGCTGTTTTTT. This encodes CASSQGVVTGELFF.

V gene TRBV7-2 combines with J gene TRBJ1-5, with 7 nucleotides matching TRBD1. The CDR3 has 13 residues. V was pared by 4 bases and J by 5 bases, with 2 bases of the junction left unmatched. Germline CDR1 reads SGHTA; CDR2 reads FQGNSA. CDR3 in amino acids: CASSSQGDQPQHF. CDR3 DNA sequence: TGTGCCAGCAGCTCTCAGGGGGATCAGCCCCAGCATTTT.

The V and J genes are TRBV5-1 and TRBJ2-7, with TRBD1 matching 10 bases. Trimming at V came to 3 bases and at J to 2 bases, leaving 5 bases not matched to a gene. This CDR3 is 15 amino acids long. Germline values: CDR1 SGHRS, CDR2 YFSETQ. The CDR3 DNA sequence: TGCGCCAGCAGCTCGGGAGGGACAGGGGCCTACGAGCAGTACTTC. Protein sequence: CASSSGGTGAYEQYF.

This sequence joins TRBV5-4 and TRBJ1-3; D gene unclear. The germline V and J ends were trimmed by 0 bases and 3 bases, with 7 bases remaining between them. Germline CDR1 and CDR2: SGHNT and YYREEE (reference sequence). The CDR3 spans 14 residues. In nucleotides, the CDR3 is TGTGCCAGCAGCTTGGACAGCAATGGAAACACCATATATTTT. Translation: CASSLDSNGNTIYF.

V usage is TRBV6-6 and J usage is TRBJ2-1; D gene ambiguous. The length of the CDR3 is 13 residues. Trimming shortened V by 0 bases and J by 7 bases, and 7 bases separated the two germline ends. The V gene's germline CDR1 is MNHNY and CDR2 SVGAGI (reference sequence). The CDR3 spells CASSYSKRNEQFF. The CDR3 DNA reads as TGTGCCAGCAGTTACTCGAAACGGAATGAGCAGTTCTTC.

The V call is TRBV10-2, the J call TRBJ1-1; D not certain. Looked up from germline, CDR1 is WSHSY and CDR2 is SAAADI. This CDR3 is built from 13 residues. V dropped 4 bases and J dropped 5 bases, with 11 bases sitting between them. This CDR3 is CASSVLGGTEAFF. The CDR3 nucleotides read TGCGCCAGCAGTGTGTTAGGCGGGACTGAAGCTTTCTTT.

V is TRBV10-3 and J is TRBJ2-3, with 7 positions matching TRBD2. In germline, CDR1 is ENHRY, CDR2 SYGVKD. The trim removed 5 bases at V and 3 bases at J, leaving 8 bases unmatched. The CDR3 loop spans 15 amino acids. The CDR3 nucleotides read TGTGCCATCAGTAGTACCGGGGGGAAAACAGATACGCAGTATTTT. This translates into CAISSTGGKTDTQYF.

V usage is TRBV6-6 and J usage is TRBJ1-5; D perhaps matches TRBD1 (6 bases). CDR3 size: 14 residues. The V gene lost 6 bases and the J gene lost 5 bases, with 14 bases spanning the gap. Germline V CDR1 and CDR2: MNHNY, SVGAGI (reference sequence). This chain's CDR3 is CASRGPQGHQPQHF. The CDR3 DNA reads as TGTGCCAGCAGGGGGCCACAGGGCCATCAGCCCCAGCATTTT.

The chain couples TRBV7-3 to TRBJ2-1, with 9 bases fitting TRBD2. J was trimmed by 8 bases and V by 0 bases; bases with no gene match: 8. The CDR3 has 16 amino acids. Germline loops: CDR1 SGHTA, CDR2 FQGTGA. The CDR3 reads CASSLTGASGVYEQFF. Written as DNA, the CDR3 is TGTGCCAGCAGCTTAACGGGTGCTAGCGGGGTCTATGAGCAGTTCTTC.

Only one count was recorded for this clone. The rearrangement joins TRBV6-5 to TRBJ1-5; a weak D match, TRBD1 (6 bases). Germline CDR1 and CDR2: MNHEY and SVGAGI. This CDR3 contains 14 residues. Trimming removed 0 bases at V and 7 bases at J, with 10 bases between. The CDR3 protein is CASSYSGGVQPQHF. The CDR3 DNA follows: TGTGCCAGCAGTTACTCTGGGGGCGTACAGCCCCAGCATTTT.

The chain combines TRBV27 with TRBJ2-3; 11 bases align to TRBD2. J was trimmed by 4 bases and V by 3 bases; bases with no gene match: 3. The CDR3 covers 15 residues. Germline V lookup: CDR1 MNHEY, CDR2 SMNVEV (reference sequence). Written as DNA, the CDR3 is TGTGCCAGCAGTTTCCGGACTAGCGGGTCAGATACGCAGTATTTT. Its protein product is CASSFRTSGSDTQYF.

Here the CDR3 reads CASSLEGQYTEAFF. For the CDR3, the DNA is TGTGCCAGCAGCTTAGAGGGACAGTACACTGAAGCTTTCTTT. The chain links TRBV7-8 to TRBJ1-1; 7 bases align to TRBD1. Germline V gives CDR1 SGHVS, CDR2 FQNEAQ. J gave up 3 bases and V 1 base, and 2 bases lay outside the gene matches. The CDR3 extends over 14 amino acids.

The V call is TRBV5-4, the J call TRBJ2-7; 8 nucleotides line up with TRBD2. CDR3 length: 13 amino acids. Germline-derived CDR1 and CDR2 are SGHNT and YYREEE (reference sequence). V gave up 4 bases and J gave up 7 bases; unmatched junction bases: 7. The CDR3 is CASSRGGTQEQYF. The DNA of the CDR3 is TGTGCCAGCAGCCGGGGGGGGACGCAAGAGCAGTACTTC.

The chain recombines TRBV18 with TRBJ1-5; 10 nucleotides match TRBD1. Unmatched junction bases numbered 10, after V lost 6 bases and J lost 2 bases. CDR1 and CDR2 (germline): KGHSH, LQKENI. The CDR3 is 17 residues long. CDR3 protein: CASSRGTGVPGNQPQHF. The DNA of the CDR3 is TGTGCCAGCTCCCGCGGGACAGGGGTTCCCGGCAATCAGCCCCAGCATTTT.

The chain uses TRBV12-5 and TRBJ2-2, with D possibly being TRBD2 (6 bases). V was trimmed by 3 bases and J by 3 bases, leaving 11 bases between them. The CDR3 has 15 residues. Germline V CDR1 and CDR2: LGHNT, FRNRAP. CDR3 in amino acids: CASGFGGADTGELFF. In nucleotides, the CDR3 is TGTGCTAGTGGTTTTGGAGGGGCGGACACCGGGGAGCTGTTTTTT.

The V gene is TRBV6-5, the J gene TRBJ1-1; D unresolved. Germline CDR1 and CDR2: MNHEY and SVGAGI. The CDR3 totals 15 residues. V lost 7 bases and J lost 3, with 18 bases in between. CDR3 DNA: TGTGCCAGCATGTCGATGGCGGGGTTTCACACTGAAGCTTTCTTT. It specifies CASMSMAGFHTEAFF.

The rearrangement joins TRBV6-6 to TRBJ2-4, with D hard to call. Germline V CDR1 and CDR2: MNHNY, SVGAGI (reference sequence). Trimming shortened V by 7 bases and J by 0 bases, and 13 bases separated the two germline ends. CDR3 length: 15 residues. The CDR3 protein is CASTSTDLAKNIQYF. CDR3 in DNA: TGTGCCAGCACGTCGACTGACTTAGCCAAAAACATTCAGTACTTC.

The rearrangement links TRBV5-5 to TRBJ2-1; tentatively, D is TRBD1 (6 bases). This CDR3 is 16 amino acids long. Trimming removed 0 bases at V and 0 bases at J, with 10 bases between. From germline, CDR1 is SGHKS and CDR2 YYEKEE (reference sequence). The chain's CDR3 is CASSLGAGASYNEQFF. The DNA for the CDR3 is TGTGCCAGCAGCTTGGGGGCAGGGGCCTCCTACAATGAGCAGTTCTTC.